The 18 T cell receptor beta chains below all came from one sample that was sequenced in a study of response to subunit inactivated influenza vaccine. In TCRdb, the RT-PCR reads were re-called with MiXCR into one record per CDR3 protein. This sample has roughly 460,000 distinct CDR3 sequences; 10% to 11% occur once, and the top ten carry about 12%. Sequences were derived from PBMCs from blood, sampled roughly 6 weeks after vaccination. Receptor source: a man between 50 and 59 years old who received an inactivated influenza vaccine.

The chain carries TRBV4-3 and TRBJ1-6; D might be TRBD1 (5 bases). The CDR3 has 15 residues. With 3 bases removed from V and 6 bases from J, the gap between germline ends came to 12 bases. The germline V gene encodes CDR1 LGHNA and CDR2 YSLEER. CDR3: CASSQGRGGNSPLHF. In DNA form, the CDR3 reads TGCGCCAGCAGCCAGGGCCGGGGCGGTAATTCACCCCTCCACTTT.

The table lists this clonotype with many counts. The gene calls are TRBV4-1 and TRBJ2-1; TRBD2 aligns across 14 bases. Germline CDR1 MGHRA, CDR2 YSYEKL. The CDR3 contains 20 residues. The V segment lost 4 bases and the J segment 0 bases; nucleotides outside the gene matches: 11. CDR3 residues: CASSPLGLAGARGSYNEQFF. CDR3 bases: TGCGCCAGCAGCCCATTGGGACTAGCGGGGGCAAGGGGCTCCTACAATGAGCAGTTCTTC.

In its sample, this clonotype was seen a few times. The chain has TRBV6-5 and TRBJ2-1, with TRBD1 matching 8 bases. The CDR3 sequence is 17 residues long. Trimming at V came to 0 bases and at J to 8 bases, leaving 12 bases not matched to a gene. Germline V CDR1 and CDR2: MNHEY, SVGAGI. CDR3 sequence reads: CASSYSPRTGNRHEQFF. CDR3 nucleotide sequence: TGTGCCAGCAGTTACTCTCCCAGGACAGGGAATAGGCATGAGCAGTTCTTC.

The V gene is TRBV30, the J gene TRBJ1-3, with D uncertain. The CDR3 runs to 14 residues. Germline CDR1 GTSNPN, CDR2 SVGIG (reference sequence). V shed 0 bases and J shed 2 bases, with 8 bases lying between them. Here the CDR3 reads CAWSVLVAGNTIYF. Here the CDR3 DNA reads TGTGCCTGGAGTGTACTAGTGGCTGGAAACACCATATATTTT.

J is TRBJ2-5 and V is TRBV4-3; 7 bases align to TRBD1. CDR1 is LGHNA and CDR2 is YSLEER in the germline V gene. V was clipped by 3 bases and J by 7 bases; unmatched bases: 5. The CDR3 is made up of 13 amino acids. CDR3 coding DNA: TGCGCCAGCAGCCAGGGACAGTCAGGGACCCAGTACTTC. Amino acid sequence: CASSQGQSGTQYF.

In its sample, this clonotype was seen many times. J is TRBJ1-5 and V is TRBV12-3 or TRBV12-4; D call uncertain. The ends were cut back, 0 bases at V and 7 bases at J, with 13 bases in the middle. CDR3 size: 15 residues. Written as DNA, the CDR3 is TGTGCCAGCAGTTTAGCGGTCACGGGAGGGCAGCCCCAGCATTTT. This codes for CASSLAVTGGQPQHF.

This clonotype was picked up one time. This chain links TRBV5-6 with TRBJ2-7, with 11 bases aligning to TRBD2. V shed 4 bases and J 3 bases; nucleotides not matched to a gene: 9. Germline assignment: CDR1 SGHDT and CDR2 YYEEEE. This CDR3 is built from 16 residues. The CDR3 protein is CASSLGLAEIFYEQYF. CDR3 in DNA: TGTGCCAGCAGCCTGGGACTAGCGGAGATTTTCTACGAGCAGTACTTC.

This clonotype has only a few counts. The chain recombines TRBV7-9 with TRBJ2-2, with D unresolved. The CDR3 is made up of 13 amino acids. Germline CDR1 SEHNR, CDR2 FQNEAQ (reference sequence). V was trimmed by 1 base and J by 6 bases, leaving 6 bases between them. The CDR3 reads CASSLGWAGELFF. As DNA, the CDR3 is TGTGCCAGCAGCTTAGGGTGGGCCGGGGAGCTGTTTTTT.

The CDR3 is CSANPHRGNTGELFF. CDR3 in DNA: TGCAGTGCTAACCCCCATCGGGGCAACACCGGGGAGCTGTTTTTT. The rearrangement uses TRBV20-1 and TRBJ2-2; possibly TRBD1 or TRBD2 for D (5 bases each). The CDR3 extends over 15 amino acids. The V end lost 4 bases, the J end lost 2 bases, and 14 bases lay between the germline ends. CDR1 and CDR2 from the germline V gene are DFQATT and SNEGSKA (reference sequence).

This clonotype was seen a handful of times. CDR3 loop: CASSSSRQKNIQYF. CDR3 sequence (DNA): TGTGCCAGCAGTTCAAGCCGACAGAAAAACATTCAGTACTTC. The J gene is TRBJ2-4, the V gene TRBV27, with D perhaps TRBD1 (5 bases). This CDR3 region has 14 residues. Germline V gene sequence: CDR1 MNHEY, CDR2 SMNVEV (reference sequence). Trimming left V 4 bases short and J 4 bases short, with 11 bases between.

This CDR3 is CASSPQGGSSGTTQYF. CDR3 nucleotide sequence: TGTGCCAGCAGCCCCCAAGGCGGATCTAGCGGGACCACCCAGTACTTC. This chain uses TRBV7-2 with TRBJ2-5, with TRBD2 identical over 9 bases. V shed 5 bases and J 8 bases; nucleotides not matched to a gene: 15. This CDR3 contains 16 residues. Germline CDR1 SGHTA, CDR2 FQGNSA.

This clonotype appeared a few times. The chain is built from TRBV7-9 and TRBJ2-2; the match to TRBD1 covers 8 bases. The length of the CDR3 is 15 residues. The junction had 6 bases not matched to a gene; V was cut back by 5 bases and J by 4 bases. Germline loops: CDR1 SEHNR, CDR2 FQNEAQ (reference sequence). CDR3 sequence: CASSPTGAGTGELFF. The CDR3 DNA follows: TGTGCCAGCAGCCCGACAGGGGCAGGCACCGGGGAGCTGTTTTTT. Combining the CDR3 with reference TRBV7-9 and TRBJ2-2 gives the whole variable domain DTGVSQNPRHKITKRGQNVTFRCDPISEHNRLYWYRQTLGQGPEFLTYFQNEAQLEKSRLLSDRFSAERPKGSFSTLEIQRTEQGDSAMYLCASSPTGAGTGELFFGEGSRLTVL.

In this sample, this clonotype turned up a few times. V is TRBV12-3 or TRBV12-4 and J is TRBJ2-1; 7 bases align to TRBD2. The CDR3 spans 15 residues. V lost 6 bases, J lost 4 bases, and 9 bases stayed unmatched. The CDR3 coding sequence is TGTGCCAGCAGCCGCGCCGGGACTATTTACAATGAGCAGTTCTTC. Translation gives CASSRAGTIYNEQFF.

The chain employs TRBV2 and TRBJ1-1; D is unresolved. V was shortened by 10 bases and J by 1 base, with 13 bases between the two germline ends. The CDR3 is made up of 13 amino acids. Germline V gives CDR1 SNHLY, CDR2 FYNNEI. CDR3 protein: CATKRAENTEAFF. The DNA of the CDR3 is TGTGCCACCAAACGGGCAGAGAACACTGAAGCTTTCTTT. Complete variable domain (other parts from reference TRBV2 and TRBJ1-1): EPEVTQTPSHQVTQMGQEVILRCVPISNHLYFYWYRQILGQKVEFLVSFYNNEISEKSEIFDDQFSVERPDGSNFTLKIRSTKLEDSAMYFCATKRAENTEAFFGQGTRLTVV.

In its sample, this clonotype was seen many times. The CDR3 here is CASSVGGGRGEKLFF. The CDR3 nucleotides read TGTGCCAGCAGCGTAGGTGGGGGCCGGGGTGAAAAACTGTTTTTT. V is TRBV9 and J is TRBJ1-4; TRBD1 is a possible D gene (6 bases). In germline, CDR1 is SGDLS, CDR2 YYNGEE. V dropped 0 bases and J dropped 7 bases, with 13 bases sitting between them. The CDR3 has 15 residues.

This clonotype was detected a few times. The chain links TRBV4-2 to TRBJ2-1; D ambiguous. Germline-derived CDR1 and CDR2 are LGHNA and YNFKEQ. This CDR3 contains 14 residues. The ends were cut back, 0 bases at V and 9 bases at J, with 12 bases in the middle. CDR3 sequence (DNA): TGTGCCAGCAGCCAAGACCTCGGACGTCCTGAGCAGTTCTTC. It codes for CASSQDLGRPEQFF.

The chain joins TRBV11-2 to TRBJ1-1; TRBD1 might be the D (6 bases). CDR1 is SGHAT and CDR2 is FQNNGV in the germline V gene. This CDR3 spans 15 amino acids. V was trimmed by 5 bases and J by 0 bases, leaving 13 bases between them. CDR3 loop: CASSLEGGLNTEAFF. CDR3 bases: TGTGCCAGCAGCCTCGAGGGGGGACTGAACACTGAAGCTTTCTTT.

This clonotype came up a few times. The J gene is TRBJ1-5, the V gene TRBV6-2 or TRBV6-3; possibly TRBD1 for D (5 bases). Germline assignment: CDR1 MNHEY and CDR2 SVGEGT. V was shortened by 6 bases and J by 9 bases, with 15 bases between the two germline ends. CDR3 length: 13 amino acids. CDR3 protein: CASRRGGGGPQHF. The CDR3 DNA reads TGTGCCAGCAGGCGGGGGGGTGGAGGGCCCCAGCATTTT.